A single sample is the source of the 23 T cell receptor beta chains below, sequenced in a study of shared clonotypes between healthy human individuals. Clones were sequenced by immunoSEQ multiplex PCR, and TCRdb holds only the in-frame ones, with some missing. Among fewer than 3 million clones listed, about 90% were seen once. Sample: naive CD4+ T cells from PBMCs. The subset was: CD45RA+ positively selected. These receptors originate from a man aged 18 to 29 in good health. Some clones in this sample may be carry-over from other donors' samples.

The chain has TRBV19 and TRBJ2-2, with TRBD2 matching 9 bases. Germline assignment: CDR1 LNHDA and CDR2 SQIVND (reference sequence). The V gene end was trimmed by 5 bases and the J gene end by 7 bases; junction bases not matched to a gene: 8. The CDR3 is 15 amino acids. DNA for the CDR3: TGTGCCAGTAGTGTATTAGCGGGAGCGGGCGGGGAGCTGTTTTTT. Protein product: CASSVLAGAGGELFF.

As concerns this clone: Distinct nucleotide sequences in the sample also encode this CDR3. The V gene is TRBV5-1, the J gene TRBJ1-1, with 8 bases fitting TRBD1. Germline CDR1 and CDR2: SGHRS and YFSETQ. The CDR3 is 14 residues long. The V segment lost 5 bases and the J segment 1 base; nucleotides outside the gene matches: 4. CDR3 DNA: TGCGCCAGCAGTCCGGGGACAGGGAACACTGAAGCTTTCTTT. It yields the protein CASSPGTGNTEAFF.

In this sample, this clone turned up once. J is TRBJ2-3 and V is TRBV6-6, with TRBD2 as a possible D gene (6 bases). This CDR3 contains 16 residues. The V gene's germline CDR1 is MNHNY and CDR2 SVGAGI (reference sequence). V lost 3 bases, J lost 3 bases, and 16 bases lay in between. The CDR3 loop is CASSYPPSARTDTQYF. The CDR3 nucleotides are TGTGCCAGCAGTTATCCCCCTAGCGCGAGGACAGATACGCAGTATTTT.

V usage is TRBV5-4 and J usage is TRBJ1-2; TRBD1 aligns across 7 bases. From germline, CDR1 is SGHNT and CDR2 YYREEE (reference sequence). With V trimmed by 5 bases and J by 4 bases, 8 bases remained unmatched. CDR3 length: 14 amino acids. CDR3 in DNA: TGTGCCAGCAGAACCGCAGGGGGTAGCTATGGCTACACCTTC. Translating it yields CASRTAGGSYGYTF.

In DNA, the CDR3 is TGCGCCAGCAGAACTTTCGGTGGAAACCAAGAGACCCAGTACTTC. Its translation: CASRTFGGNQETQYF. The rearrangement links TRBV5-1 to TRBJ2-5; D uncertain. Germline lookup yields CDR1 SGHRS and CDR2 YFSETQ. CDR3 size: 15 residues. Trimming stripped 5 bases from V and 0 bases from J, with 14 bases between.

This clone appeared a few times. This rearrangement joins TRBV15 to TRBJ1-4; 11 positions agree with TRBD1. From germline, CDR1 is LNHNV and CDR2 YYDKDF (reference sequence). The CDR3 is 15 amino acids. Losses at the gene ends were 1 base for V and 8 bases for J; bases not matched to a gene: 3. The CDR3, as DNA: TGTGCCACCAGCAGAGGGACAGGGGGCGGCGAAAAACTGTTTTTT. The encoded protein is CATSRGTGGGEKLFF.

CDR3 nucleotide sequence: TGTGCCAGCAGCTTAACGGGACTAGCGGGAGTGAGCGGCTACGAGCAGTACTTC. Translation gives CASSLTGLAGVSGYEQYF. The chain recombines TRBV7-3 with TRBJ2-7; 14 nucleotides agree with TRBD2. The germline V gene encodes CDR1 SGHTA and CDR2 FQGTGA. The CDR3 runs to 18 residues. The V gene end was trimmed by 0 bases and the J gene end by 3 bases; junction bases not matched to a gene: 7.

The rearrangement uses TRBV2 and TRBJ2-1; weak D call: TRBD2 (5 bases). Germline-derived CDR1 and CDR2 are SNHLY and FYNNEI. With 6 bases removed from V and 4 bases from J, the gap between germline ends came to 19 bases. This CDR3 comprises 16 residues. The CDR3, as DNA: TGTGCCAGCAGCTTCTCTCGGGGTAATGGATACAATGAGCAGTTCTTC. This encodes CASSFSRGNGYNEQFF.

This clone has only one observation. Without the conserved terminal phenylalanine or tryptophan, this CDR3 likely stems from a read error. It is unclear where the CDR3 begins or ends on the DNA, so no DNA is shown, and the CDR3 is as TCRdb lists it. V and J are TRBV28 and TRBJ2-3. Germline values: CDR1 MDHEN, CDR2 SYDVKM. The CDR3 is 13 amino acids in total, end residues counted. The CDR3 protein is CASSSALGGATAG.

A remark on this clone: The sample holds other DNA sequences that translate to the same CDR3. The CDR3 loop is CSVGGGYGYTF. The CDR3 DNA sequence: TGCAGCGTTGGAGGAGGCTATGGCTACACCTTC. The rearrangement uses TRBV29-1 and TRBJ1-2; D uncertain. The V and J ends lost 4 bases and 4 bases respectively, with 7 bases between them. CDR1 SQVTM and CDR2 ANQGSEA come from the germline V gene. There are 11 residues in the CDR3.

This chain joins TRBV7-3 and TRBJ2-3, with 7 bases aligning to TRBD1. Trimming cost V 4 bases and J 2 bases; bases outside gene matches: 12. CDR1 SGHTA and CDR2 FQGTGA come from the germline V gene. The CDR3 has 17 amino acids. CDR3 sequence (DNA): TGTGCCAGCAGCTCCAATCCGACAGGGCCGGACACAGATACGCAGTATTTT. It codes for CASSSNPTGPDTDTQYF.

A single count supports this clone. The chain joins TRBV5-1 to TRBJ1-1; D not certain. Germline V gives CDR1 SGHRS, CDR2 YFSETQ. V was clipped by 2 bases and J by 0 bases, with 11 bases between them. The CDR3 is 15 residues long. CDR3 in amino acids: CASSLGGILNTEAFF. The CDR3, as DNA: TGCGCCAGCAGCTTAGGTGGCATCTTGAACACTGAAGCTTTCTTT.

The chain is built from TRBV29-1 and TRBJ2-7, with a weak D call TRBD1 (6 bases). Germline loops: CDR1 SQVTM, CDR2 ANQGSEA. V was trimmed by 0 bases and J by 0 bases, leaving 18 bases between them. This CDR3 has 17 residues. For the CDR3, the DNA is TGCAGCGTTGAAGATCCAGAGATACAGGGAAGCTCCTACGAGCAGTACTTC. Encoded protein: CSVEDPEIQGSSYEQYF.

The chain recombines TRBV6-1 with TRBJ1-2; D is possibly TRBD1 (5 bases). This CDR3 is 13 amino acids long. The V end lost 10 bases, the J end lost 4 bases, and 16 bases lay between the germline ends. CDR1 MNHNS and CDR2 SASEGT come from the germline V gene. Here the CDR3 reads CATQPGRSYGYTF. The CDR3 DNA sequence: TGTGCCACCCAGCCGGGACGGAGCTATGGCTACACCTTC.

Comment on this clone: Other DNA sequences within the sample encode an identical CDR3. This sequence joins TRBV5-4 and TRBJ2-7; no definite D call. CDR1 and CDR2 (germline): SGHNT, YYREEE (reference sequence). Trimming shortened V by 3 bases and J by 0 bases, and 7 bases separated the two germline ends. The CDR3 spans 13 residues. Here the CDR3 reads CASSSPNSYEQYF. The CDR3 region has the DNA TGTGCCAGCAGCTCCCCTAACTCCTACGAGCAGTACTTC.

The CDR3, as DNA: TGTGCCAGCAGTTCGGACAGCTATGGCTACACCTTC. It yields the protein CASSSDSYGYTF. This chain connects TRBV11-1 to TRBJ1-2; a weak D match, TRBD1 (6 bases). The CDR3 consists of 12 residues. Trimming removed 6 bases at V and 4 bases at J, with 9 bases between. Germline V gene data show CDR1 as SGHAT and CDR2 as FQDESV (reference sequence).

The gene calls are TRBV18 and TRBJ2-3; 11 nucleotides align to TRBD2. V shed 6 bases and J 3 bases; nucleotides not matched to a gene: 8. CDR1 KGHSH and CDR2 LQKENI come from the germline V gene. The CDR3 contains 16 residues. The CDR3: CASSGLAGGPTDTQYF. The CDR3 nucleotides are TGTGCCAGCTCGGGCCTAGCGGGAGGCCCGACAGATACGCAGTATTTT. Using reference TRBV18 and TRBJ2-3 for the parts outside the CDR3, the full variable domain is NAGVMQNPRHLVRRRGQEARLRCSPMKGHSHVYWYRQLPEEGLKFMVYLQKENIIDESGMPKERFSAEFPKEGPSILRIQQVVRGDSAAYFCASSGLAGGPTDTQYFGPGTRLTVL.

This sequence joins TRBV6-5 and TRBJ1-6; possible D gene TRBD1, 6 bases. Trimming cost V 8 bases and J 6 bases, with 11 bases left between them. This CDR3 has 13 residues. The germline gives CDR1 MNHEY, CDR2 SVGAGI. The CDR3 region is CASGGRGNSPLHF. CDR3 nucleotides: TGTGCCAGCGGGGGCAGGGGTAATTCACCCCTCCACTTT.

The J gene is TRBJ2-1, the V gene TRBV30; 7 nucleotides match TRBD2. With V trimmed by 3 bases and J by 6 bases, 5 bases remained unmatched. The length of the CDR3 is 13 residues. CDR1 is GTSNPN, CDR2 SVGIG, per germline (reference sequence). The CDR3 loop reads CAWSAGTTNEQFF. CDR3 nucleotide sequence: TGTGCCTGGAGCGCCGGGACTACCAATGAGCAGTTCTTC. The entire variable domain, with the rest obtained from reference TRBV30 and TRBJ2-1, is as follows: SQTIHQWPATLVQPVGSPLSLECTVEGTSNPNLYWYRQAAGRGLQLLFYSVGIGQISSEVPQNLSASRPQDRQFILSSKKLLLSDSGFYLCAWSAGTTNEQFFGPGTRLTVL.

The rearrangement joins TRBV28 to TRBJ2-3; 7 nucleotides agree with TRBD1. Germline V gives CDR1 MDHEN, CDR2 SYDVKM. The CDR3 totals 13 residues. The V and J ends lost 10 bases and 1 base, in that order; junction bases with no gene match: 5. The CDR3 spells CANKDRGTDTQYF. The CDR3 DNA follows: TGTGCCAACAAAGACAGGGGCACAGATACGCAGTATTTT.

In its sample, this clone was seen once. The CDR3 here is CASSQERGVAGVYTQYF. CDR3 sequence (DNA): TGTGCCAGCAGCCAAGAGAGGGGAGTAGCGGGAGTATATACGCAGTATTTT. This chain connects TRBV14 to TRBJ2-3; TRBD2 agrees at 9 bases. The germline CDR1 and CDR2 sequences are SGHDN and FVKESK. V shed 0 bases, J shed 7 bases, and the junction held 11 bases outside the gene matches. This CDR3 spans 17 amino acids.

This rearrangement joins TRBV2 to TRBJ1-2; D gene uncertain. This CDR3 region has 13 residues. Germline V CDR1 and CDR2: SNHLY, FYNNEI. The V end was cut by 4 bases, the J end by 4 bases, with 10 bases between. In DNA form, the CDR3 reads TGTGCCAGCAGTGGCGGCGGGTTCTATGGCTACACCTTC. This sequence encodes CASSGGGFYGYTF. Together with reference TRBV2 and TRBJ1-2, the CDR3 gives the full variable domain: EPEVTQTPSHQVTQMGQEVILRCVPISNHLYFYWYRQILGQKVEFLVSFYNNEISEKSEIFDDQFSVERPDGSNFTLKIRSTKLEDSAMYFCASSGGGFYGYTFGSGTRLTVV.

This clone has just one count. The V call is TRBV2, the J call TRBJ2-5; weak D call: TRBD2 (6 bases). V lost 5 bases and J 3 bases, leaving 7 bases between the germline ends. Germline V gives CDR1 SNHLY, CDR2 FYNNEI. There are 12 residues in the CDR3. In nucleotides, the CDR3 is TGTGCCAGCAGTCAGCGGGAAGAGACCCAGTACTTC. Translated: CASSQREETQYF.